This TCR beta chain appears in the sequencing data of a study of CD8 T cells in Susac syndrome (dated by TCRdb to between 2018 and 2020). Broadly, across the study: Of the Susac syndrome patients who were sequenced, eight were in clinical remission while more than five had clinically active disease. At blood withdrawal, Susac syndrome patients were either therapy-naive, taking corticosteroids (in some cases with IVIg as well), or taking IVIg alone. Repertoire sequencing was used to test whether CD8+ T cell activation and differentiation in Susac syndrome was antigen driven. Here is what the overall study found, with its caveats: The number of individuals in the TCR sequencing and HLA analysis was acknowledged as relatively small. No clonal expansion was detected in the CD4+ T cell repertoire of Susac syndrome patients.

On this clonotype itself: Its antigen is not yet known. One base away there is no much larger clone; base qualities are not given.

RNA was extracted with the RNeasy kit and roughly 0.45 to 1 ug was reverse transcribed using random hexamers. TCR beta CDR3 regions were amplified with the immunoSEQ multiplex PCR assay covering 54 Vbeta and 13 Jbeta segments. Bias from PCR amplification was corrected by using a synthetic template baseline for primer optimization and for computational correction. The study's own analysis went as follows. Reads were annotated to V, D and J genes according to IMGT and were analyzed with immunoSEQ Analyzer, with only productive sequences retained. To calculate clonality, Shannon entropy was normalized by log2 of the number of productive unique sequences and then subtracted from one. For each patient and control, public and private clones were evaluated among the 100 most prevalent clones. Susac-specific clones were defined as absent from healthy and MS cohorts, over a thousand published viral clones and other ImmuneACCESS disease sequences. In TCRdb, the public reads were trimmed at Q25 with fastp and aligned with MiXCR, with productive beta chains retained. Identical CDR3 protein sequences are pooled into one entry, listed with their most common genes and DNA. The authors' filters were not applied to this entry. Across this sample there are 150,000 or so distinct CDR3 sequences, with about 95% seen only once. Of the sample, around 0.15% is held by the ten largest clones.

In the germline V gene, CDR1 corresponds to SGHRS and CDR2 to YFSETQ. The V end loses 2 bases and the J end loses 4 bases, and a stretch of 10 bases separates them. The CDR3 measures 14 amino acids from cysteine to phenylalanine. The DNA shown is the 42-base CDR3, in frame from base 1. Peripheral blood CD8+ and CD4+ T cells from healthy donors, Susac syndrome patients and multiple sclerosis patients were profiled using high-throughput TCR beta sequencing. Susac syndrome patients met recently defined diagnostic criteria for definite or probable disease. Bulk CD8+ and CD4+ T cells were purified by magnetic negative isolation, whereas CD8+ TEMRA cells were enriched by FACS. Blood was drawn into EDTA tubes, processed within 24 hours, and PBMCs were isolated by density gradient centrifugation. PBMCs intended for TCR sequencing were cryopreserved in liquid nitrogen and thawed later in a water bath at 37 degrees C. The sorted or isolated CD4+, CD8+ and CD8+ TEMRA cells had a purity of 90% or higher.

This sequence originates from a human donor with Susac syndrome. The specimen sequenced was CD4+ T cells from PBMCs. Here the chain combines TRBV5-1 and TRBJ1-3; the D gene assignment is ambiguous. CDR3 protein: CASSFGEFGNTIYF. The sequenced DNA is TGCGCCAGCAGCTTCGGGGAGTTCGGAAACACCATATATTTT.